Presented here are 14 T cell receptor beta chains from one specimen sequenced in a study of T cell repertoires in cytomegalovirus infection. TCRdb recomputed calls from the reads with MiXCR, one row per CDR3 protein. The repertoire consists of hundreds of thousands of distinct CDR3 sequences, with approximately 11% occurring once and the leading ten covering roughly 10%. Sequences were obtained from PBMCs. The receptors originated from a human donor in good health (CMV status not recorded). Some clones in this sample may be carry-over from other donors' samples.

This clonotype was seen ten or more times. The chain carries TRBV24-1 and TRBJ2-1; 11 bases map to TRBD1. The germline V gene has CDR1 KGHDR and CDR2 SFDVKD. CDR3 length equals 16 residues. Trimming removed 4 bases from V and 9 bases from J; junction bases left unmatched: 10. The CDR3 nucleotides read TGTGCCACCAGTGACCGGACAGGGGGCGGATTGGGTGAGCAGTTCTTC. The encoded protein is CATSDRTGGGLGEQFF.

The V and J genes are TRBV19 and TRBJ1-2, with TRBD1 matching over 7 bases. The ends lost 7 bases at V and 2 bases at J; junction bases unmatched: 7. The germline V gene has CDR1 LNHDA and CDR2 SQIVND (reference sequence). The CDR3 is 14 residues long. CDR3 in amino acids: CASTPGQANYGYTF. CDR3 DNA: TGTGCCAGTACCCCTGGACAGGCCAACTATGGCTACACCTTC.

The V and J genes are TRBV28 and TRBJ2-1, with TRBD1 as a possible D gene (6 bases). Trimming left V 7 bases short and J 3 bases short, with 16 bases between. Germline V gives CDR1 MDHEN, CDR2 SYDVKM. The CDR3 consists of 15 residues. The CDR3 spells CASTPRQGHYNEQFF. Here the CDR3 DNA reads TGTGCCAGCACCCCCAGGCAGGGACACTACAATGAGCAGTTCTTC.

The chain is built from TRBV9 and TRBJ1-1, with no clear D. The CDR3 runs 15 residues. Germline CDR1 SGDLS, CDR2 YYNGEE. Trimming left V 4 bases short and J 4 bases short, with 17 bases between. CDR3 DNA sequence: TGTGCCAGCAGCCCCTCCCACGACCCACCCACTGAAGCTTTCTTT. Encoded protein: CASSPSHDPPTEAFF.

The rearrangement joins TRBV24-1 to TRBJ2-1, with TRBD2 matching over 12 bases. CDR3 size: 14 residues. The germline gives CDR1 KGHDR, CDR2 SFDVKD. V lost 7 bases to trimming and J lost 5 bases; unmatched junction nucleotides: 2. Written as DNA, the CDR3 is TGTGCCACCAGCAGGACTAGCGGGGACAATGAGCAGTTCTTC. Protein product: CATSRTSGDNEQFF.

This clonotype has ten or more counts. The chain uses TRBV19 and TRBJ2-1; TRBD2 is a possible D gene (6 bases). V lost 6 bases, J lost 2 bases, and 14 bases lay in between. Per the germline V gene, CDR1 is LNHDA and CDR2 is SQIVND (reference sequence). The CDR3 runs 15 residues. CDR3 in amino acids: CASRDRGNPYNEQFF. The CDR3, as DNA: TGTGCCAGTAGGGACCGGGGGAATCCCTACAATGAGCAGTTCTTC.

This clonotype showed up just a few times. CDR3 bases: TGTGCCAGCAGCCAAGATATTGGGGGATCAAGCTCCTACAATGAGCAGTTCTTC. Translation gives CASSQDIGGSSSYNEQFF. The rearrangement joins TRBV14 to TRBJ2-1; the D gene could be TRBD1 or TRBD2 (5 bases each). V was trimmed by 0 bases and J by 0 bases, leaving 15 bases between them. The CDR3 is 18 amino acids. Germline values: CDR1 SGHDN, CDR2 FVKESK.

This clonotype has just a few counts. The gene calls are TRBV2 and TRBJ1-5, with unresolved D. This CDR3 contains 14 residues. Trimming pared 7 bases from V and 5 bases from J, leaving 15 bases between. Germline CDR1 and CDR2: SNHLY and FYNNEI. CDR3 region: CASNQAPADQPQHF. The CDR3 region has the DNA TGTGCCAGCAACCAAGCCCCCGCAGATCAGCCCCAGCATTTT.

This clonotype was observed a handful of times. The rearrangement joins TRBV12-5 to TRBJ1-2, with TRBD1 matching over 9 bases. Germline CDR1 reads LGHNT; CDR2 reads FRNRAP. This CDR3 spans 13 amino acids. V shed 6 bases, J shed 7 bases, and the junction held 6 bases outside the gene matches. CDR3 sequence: CASGPTGGFGYTF. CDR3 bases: TGTGCTAGTGGCCCGACAGGGGGTTTTGGCTACACCTTC.

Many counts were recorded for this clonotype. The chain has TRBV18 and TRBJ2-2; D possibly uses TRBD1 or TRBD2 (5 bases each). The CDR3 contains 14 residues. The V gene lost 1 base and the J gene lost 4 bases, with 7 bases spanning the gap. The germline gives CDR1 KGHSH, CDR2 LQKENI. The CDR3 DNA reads TGTGCCAGCTCACCACTCGGGGCCACCGGGGAGCTGTTTTTT. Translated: CASSPLGATGELFF.

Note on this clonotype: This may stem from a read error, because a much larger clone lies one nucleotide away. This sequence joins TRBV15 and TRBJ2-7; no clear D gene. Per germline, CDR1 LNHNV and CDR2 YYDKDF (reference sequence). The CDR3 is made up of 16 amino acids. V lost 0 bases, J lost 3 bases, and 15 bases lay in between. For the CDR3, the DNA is TGTGCCACCAGCAGAGATAGGTCAAGGGCGAACTACGAGCAGTACTTC. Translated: CATSRDRSRANYEQYF.

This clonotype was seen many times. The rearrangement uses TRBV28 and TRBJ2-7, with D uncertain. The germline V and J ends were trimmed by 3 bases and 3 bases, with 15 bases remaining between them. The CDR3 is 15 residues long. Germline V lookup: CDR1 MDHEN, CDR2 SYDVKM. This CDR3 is CASSLWGSSRYEQYF. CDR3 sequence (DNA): TGTGCCAGCAGTTTGTGGGGATCGTCCCGCTACGAGCAGTACTTC.

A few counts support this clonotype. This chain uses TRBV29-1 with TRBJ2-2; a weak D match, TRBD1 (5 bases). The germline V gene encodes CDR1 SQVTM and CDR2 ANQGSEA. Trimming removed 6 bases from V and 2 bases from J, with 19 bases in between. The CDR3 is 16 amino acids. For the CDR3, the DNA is TGCAGCGTGTCAGGGCCTCGGTCTGGTAACACCGGGGAGCTGTTTTTT. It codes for CSVSGPRSGNTGELFF.

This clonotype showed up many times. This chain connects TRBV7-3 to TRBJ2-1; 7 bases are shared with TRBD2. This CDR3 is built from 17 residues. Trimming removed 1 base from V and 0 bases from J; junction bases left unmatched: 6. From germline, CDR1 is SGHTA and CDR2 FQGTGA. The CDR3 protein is CASSLRAGGSSYNEQFF. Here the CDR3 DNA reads TGTGCCAGCAGCTTAAGGGCCGGGGGGAGCTCCTACAATGAGCAGTTCTTC.